Listed below are T cell receptor beta chains from one sample, sequenced in a study of CD8+ T cells in alopecia areata. Clones were read by immunoSEQ multiplex PCR, and TCRdb kept only the in-frame ones, dropping some. Of some 170,000 clones listed, roughly 50% are singletons. The specimen was CD4+ T cells sorted from blood, collected at approximately week 55, from a patient treated with tofacitinib. These receptors originate from a human donor with alopecia areata. Each CDR3 is given with its conserved first and last residue. Fields, in order: D gene, V gene, clone size, J gene, CDR3 protein, CDR3 DNA. The D gene is left open where the match is weak. The size entry is marked missing in some rows and otherwise reads once, few, many or a size class.

D gene: .; V gene: TRBV4-2; clone size: .; J gene: TRBJ2-3; CDR3 protein: CASTAGNPTDTQYF; CDR3 DNA: TGTGCCAGCACTGCGGGGAATCCCACAGATACGCAGTATTTT
D gene: .; V gene: TRBV6-5; clone size: .; J gene: TRBJ1-1; CDR3 protein: CASAENTEAFF; CDR3 DNA: TGTGCCAGCGCGGAGAACACTGAAGCTTTCTTT
D gene: .; V gene: TRBV29-1; clone size: .; J gene: TRBJ1-1; CDR3 protein: CSVEAGTNTEAFF; CDR3 DNA: TGCAGCGTTGAAGCAGGGACGAACACTGAAGCTTTCTTT
D gene: .; V gene: TRBV7-8; clone size: .; J gene: TRBJ1-6; CDR3 protein: CASSLVNSPLHF; CDR3 DNA: TGTGCCAGCAGCTTAGTTAATTCACCCCTCCACTTT
D gene: .; V gene: TRBV5-6; clone size: .; J gene: TRBJ2-3; CDR3 protein: CASSLVAGARTDTQYF; CDR3 DNA: TGTGCCAGCAGCTTGGTGGCAGGGGCGAGGACAGATACGCAGTATTTT
D gene: TRBD1; V gene: TRBV5-1; clone size: .; J gene: TRBJ2-5; CDR3 protein: CASSTGTGTETQYF; CDR3 DNA: TGCGCCAGCAGCACGGGGACAGGGACGGAGACCCAGTACTTC
D gene: TRBD1; V gene: TRBV18; clone size: few; J gene: TRBJ2-1; CDR3 protein: CASSQGTGGYNEQFF; CDR3 DNA: TGTGCCAGCTCACAGGGGACAGGGGGCTACAATGAGCAGTTCTTC
D gene: .; V gene: TRBV29-1; clone size: once; J gene: TRBJ2-7; CDR3 protein: CSVEGSGTYEQYF; CDR3 DNA: TGCAGCGTTGAAGGATCCGGGACCTACGAGCAGTACTTC
D gene: .; V gene: TRBV5-1; clone size: .; J gene: TRBJ1-4; CDR3 protein: CASSLVEGTNEKLFF; CDR3 DNA: TGCGCCAGCAGCTTGGTCGAAGGAACTAATGAAAAACTGTTTTTT
D gene: TRBD1; V gene: TRBV5-1; clone size: once; J gene: TRBJ1-2; CDR3 protein: CASSLEQGAIGYTF; CDR3 DNA: TGCGCCAGCAGCTTGGAACAGGGGGCGATCGGCTACACCTTC
D gene: .; V gene: TRBV30; clone size: once; J gene: TRBJ1-1; CDR3 protein: CAWSTGGRAFF; CDR3 DNA: TGTGCCTGGAGTACCGGGGGGAGGGCTTTCTTT
D gene: .; V gene: TRBV30; clone size: .; J gene: TRBJ2-5; CDR3 protein: CAWSTGQLVETQYF; CDR3 DNA: TGTGCCTGGAGTACCGGACAGCTGGTAGAGACCCAGTACTTC
D gene: .; V gene: TRBV5-1; clone size: .; J gene: TRBJ2-5; CDR3 protein: CASSLMARETQYF; CDR3 DNA: TGCGCCAGCAGCTTAATGGCAAGAGAGACCCAGTACTTC
D gene: .; V gene: TRBV29-1; clone size: few; J gene: TRBJ1-4; CDR3 protein: CSVGSRNEKLFF; CDR3 DNA: TGCAGCGTTGGGAGCAGAAATGAAAAACTGTTTTTT
D gene: TRBD2; V gene: TRBV5-1; clone size: .; J gene: TRBJ2-7; CDR3 protein: CASSLDPGLNEQYF; CDR3 DNA: TGCGCCAGCAGCTTGGACCCGGGACTAAACGAGCAGTACTTC
D gene: TRBD1; V gene: TRBV15; clone size: .; J gene: TRBJ1-5; CDR3 protein: CATSTEGAGNQPQHF; CDR3 DNA: TGTGCCACCAGCACCGAGGGGGCAGGCAATCAGCCCCAGCATTTT
D gene: .; V gene: TRBV27; clone size: .; J gene: TRBJ1-6; CDR3 protein: CASSPEGWDDNSPLHF; CDR3 DNA: TGTGCCAGCAGTCCCGAGGGGTGGGACGATAATTCACCCCTCCACTTT
D gene: TRBD1; V gene: TRBV15; clone size: .; J gene: TRBJ1-2; CDR3 protein: CATSPGRGLGGYTF; CDR3 DNA: TGTGCCACCAGCCCGGGCAGGGGGCTGGGGGGCTACACCTTC
D gene: TRBD1; V gene: TRBV9; clone size: .; J gene: TRBJ1-1; CDR3 protein: CASSVVSGGTEAFF; CDR3 DNA: TGTGCCAGCAGCGTAGTATCAGGGGGCACTGAAGCTTTCTTT
D gene: TRBD1; V gene: TRBV28; clone size: .; J gene: TRBJ1-2; CDR3 protein: CASSRDRGRGYTF; CDR3 DNA: TGTGCCAGCAGTCGAGACAGGGGTAGAGGCTACACCTTC
D gene: .; V gene: TRBV5-6; clone size: .; J gene: TRBJ2-7; CDR3 protein: CASSPPDISYEQYF; CDR3 DNA: TGTGCCAGCAGCCCACCGGACATCTCCTACGAGCAGTACTTC
D gene: .; V gene: TRBV5-1; clone size: .; J gene: TRBJ2-5; CDR3 protein: CASRGLQETQYF; CDR3 DNA: TGCGCCAGCAGGGGGCTTCAAGAGACCCAGTACTTC
D gene: .; V gene: TRBV2; clone size: once; J gene: TRBJ2-1; CDR3 protein: CASTPVGATAEQFF; CDR3 DNA: TGTGCCAGCACCCCGGTTGGGGCCACGGCGGAGCAGTTCTTC
D gene: .; V gene: TRBV6-1; clone size: .; J gene: TRBJ1-1; CDR3 protein: CASSESWGGEAFF; CDR3 DNA: TGTGCCAGCAGTGAAAGCTGGGGCGGTGAAGCTTTCTTT
D gene: TRBD1; V gene: TRBV9; clone size: .; J gene: TRBJ2-6; CDR3 protein: CASSLRGPSSGANVLTF; CDR3 DNA: TGTGCCAGCAGCTTGAGGGGGCCGAGCTCTGGGGCCAACGTCCTGACTTTC
D gene: TRBD2; V gene: TRBV11-2; clone size: once; J gene: TRBJ2-7; CDR3 protein: CASSLSPGRRSYEQYF; CDR3 DNA: TGTGCCAGCAGCTTATCACCCGGGAGGAGGAGCTACGAGCAGTACTTC
D gene: .; V gene: TRBV2; clone size: .; J gene: TRBJ2-3; CDR3 protein: CASSEGGASTDTQYF; CDR3 DNA: TGTGCCAGCAGTGAAGGCGGGGCTAGCACAGATACGCAGTATTTT
D gene: .; V gene: TRBV1; clone size: .; J gene: TRBJ2-3; CDR3 protein: CTSGERGAVTDTQYF; CDR3 DNA: TGCACCAGCGGTGAGCGGGGGGCGGTTACAGATACGCAGTATTTT
D gene: .; V gene: TRBV28; clone size: .; J gene: TRBJ1-4; CDR3 protein: CASSPPGANEKLFF; CDR3 DNA: TGTGCCAGCAGCCCCCCTGGGGCTAATGAAAAACTGTTTTTT
D gene: .; V gene: TRBV5-1; clone size: .; J gene: TRBJ2-7; CDR3 protein: CASSLGQLYEQYF; CDR3 DNA: TGCGCCAGCAGCCTAGGACAGCTCTACGAGCAGTACTTC
D gene: .; V gene: TRBV6-1; clone size: .; J gene: TRBJ1-3; CDR3 protein: CASSESHPRTGNTIYF; CDR3 DNA: TGTGCCAGCAGTGAAAGTCATCCCCGCACTGGAAACACCATATATTTT
D gene: .; V gene: TRBV29-1; clone size: few; J gene: TRBJ1-2; CDR3 protein: CSVEGDGDRNYGYTF; CDR3 DNA: TGCAGCGTTGAAGGGGACGGAGACCGCAACTATGGCTACACCTTC
D gene: TRBD2; V gene: TRBV6-1; clone size: .; J gene: TRBJ2-5; CDR3 protein: CASTLAGGFETQYF; CDR3 DNA: TGTGCCAGCACATTAGCGGGGGGGTTTGAGACCCAGTACTTC
D gene: .; V gene: TRBV29-1; clone size: .; J gene: TRBJ1-1; CDR3 protein: CSVEMGRTEAFF; CDR3 DNA: TGCAGCGTTGAAATGGGGCGGACTGAAGCTTTCTTT
D gene: .; V gene: TRBV23-1; clone size: .; J gene: TRBJ2-5; CDR3 protein: CARISKEEPQETQYF; CDR3 DNA: TGCGCCAGGATATCGAAAGAAGAACCTCAAGAGACCCAGTACTTC
D gene: .; V gene: TRBV29-1; clone size: .; J gene: TRBJ2-5; CDR3 protein: CSAGKYQETQYF; CDR3 DNA: TGCAGCGCGGGAAAGTACCAAGAGACCCAGTACTTC
D gene: .; V gene: TRBV9; clone size: .; J gene: TRBJ2-1; CDR3 protein: CASSVGRDEQFF; CDR3 DNA: TGTGCCAGCAGCGTAGGGCGTGATGAGCAGTTCTTC
D gene: .; V gene: TRBV30; clone size: few; J gene: TRBJ1-4; CDR3 protein: CAWSVRQGAEKLFF; CDR3 DNA: TGTGCCTGGAGTGTACGCCAGGGAGCTGAAAAACTGTTTTTT
D gene: .; V gene: TRBV9; clone size: .; J gene: TRBJ1-2; CDR3 protein: CASSPFGGDYGYTF; CDR3 DNA: TGTGCCAGCAGCCCCTTCGGGGGGGACTATGGCTACACCTTC
D gene: .; V gene: TRBV2; clone size: .; J gene: TRBJ2-1; CDR3 protein: CASSTRYEQFF; CDR3 DNA: TGTGCCAGCAGTACGCGCTATGAGCAGTTCTTC
D gene: TRBD1; V gene: TRBV5-1; clone size: .; J gene: TRBJ2-5; CDR3 protein: CASSLGTGQGEGETQYF; CDR3 DNA: TGCGCCAGCAGCTTGGGAACCGGACAGGGAGAAGGGGAGACCCAGTACTTC
D gene: TRBD1; V gene: TRBV7-9; clone size: .; J gene: TRBJ1-1; CDR3 protein: CASSPRDRNTEAFF; CDR3 DNA: TGTGCCAGCAGCCCAAGGGACAGAAACACTGAAGCTTTCTTT
D gene: .; V gene: TRBV15; clone size: once; J gene: TRBJ2-5; CDR3 protein: CATSRRFVGETQYF; CDR3 DNA: TGTGCCACCAGCCGACGCTTCGTTGGGGAGACCCAGTACTTC
D gene: .; V gene: TRBV15; clone size: once; J gene: TRBJ2-1; CDR3 protein: CATSRDLAYNEQFF; CDR3 DNA: TGTGCCACCAGCAGAGACCTGGCGTACAATGAGCAGTTCTTC
D gene: .; V gene: TRBV5-1; clone size: .; J gene: TRBJ1-1; CDR3 protein: CASSLDLNTEAFF; CDR3 DNA: TGCGCCAGCAGCTTGGACCTGAACACTGAAGCTTTCTTT
D gene: TRBD2; V gene: TRBV14; clone size: .; J gene: TRBJ2-7; CDR3 protein: CASKDSGLSYEQYF; CDR3 DNA: TGTGCCAGCAAGGATAGCGGGTTATCCTACGAGCAGTACTTC
D gene: .; V gene: TRBV7-9; clone size: .; J gene: TRBJ1-4; CDR3 protein: CASSLVTENEKLFF; CDR3 DNA: TGTGCCAGCAGCTTGGTGACAGAGAATGAAAAACTGTTTTTT
D gene: .; V gene: TRBV6-1; clone size: few; J gene: TRBJ1-4; CDR3 protein: CASSEGQGPTAYEKLFF; CDR3 DNA: TGTGCCAGCAGTGAAGGGCAAGGCCCGACCGCTTATGAAAAACTGTTTTTT
D gene: .; V gene: TRBV11-2; clone size: once; J gene: TRBJ1-1; CDR3 protein: CASSFGDVRGTEAFF; CDR3 DNA: TGTGCCAGCAGCTTCGGGGATGTCCGAGGGACTGAAGCTTTCTTT